This T cell receptor beta chain was observed in a study of T cells expressing NK-cell markers. Study background: Sequencing of TCR beta repertoires drew on sorted CD3+CD56+NKG2C+, CD3+CD56+NKG2C- and CD3+CD56-NKG2C+ T cells.

A remark on this clonotype: Its antigen is unidentified.

TCRdb reprocessed the 5' RACE reads, with one entry per CDR3 protein and no DNA. The data include about 400,000 distinct CDR3 sequences; the top ten clones carry about 10%. Study results and limitations: Questions lingered over whether expanded NKG2C+ T cell clones were HCMV-specific.

The source of this sequence is a woman in her forties or fifties in good health. The sample comprised blood T cells: a sorted CD56 or NKG2C T cell subset, CD4+ or CD8+ T cells, or bulk PBMC T cells (not recorded which).

CDR3 region: CASSLSLAGGAEQFF. The chain has TRBV5-1 and TRBJ2-1; TCRdb names TRBD2, which stays unverified in the absence of DNA. This CDR3 comprises 15 residues. Germline assignment: CDR1 SGHRS and CDR2 YFSETQ.